One sample yielded the 3 T cell receptor beta chains listed below, sequenced in a study of post-analysis software for immune sequencing data. Study-wide points: Patients had higher frequencies than controls of a handful of TRBV segments, including TRBV5-6, TRBV5-1 and TRBV20-1.

Each TCR beta cDNA library carried unique molecular identifiers. TCRdb reprocessed the PCR reads with MiXCR, giving one entry per CDR3 protein. This table has roughly 800,000 distinct CDR3 sequences, about 27% appearing once. Antigens of these TCRs are unknown. The sample was blood. These receptor sequences come from a girl aged 5-17 years with multiple sclerosis.

This clonotype has only a few counts. The chain has TRBV27 and TRBJ2-6; D is possibly TRBD1 or TRBD2 (6 bases each). Germline-derived CDR1 and CDR2 are MNHEY and SMNVEV (reference sequence). This CDR3 is built from 19 residues. V lost 4 bases, J lost 0 bases, and 19 bases lay in between. The CDR3 DNA follows: TGTGCCAGCAGTTCCCAGGTGGGGGGCGATAGCTCTGGGGCCAACGTCCTGACTTTC. It codes for CASSSQVGGDSSGANVLTF.

This clonotype was observed a handful of times. The chain uses TRBV6-2 or TRBV6-3 and TRBJ2-7; D ambiguous. With 3 bases removed from V and 0 bases from J, the gap between germline ends came to 12 bases. CDR3 size: 15 residues. CDR1 and CDR2 (germline): MNHEY, SVGEGT. The CDR3 reads CASSYRRLSSYEQYF. The CDR3 nucleotides read TGTGCCAGCAGTTATCGCCGTCTGAGCTCCTACGAGCAGTACTTC.

This clonotype appeared a single time. Given a much more abundant clone one base away, this may be a read error. The V call is TRBV29-1, the J call TRBJ2-7, with D perhaps TRBD2 (6 bases). Germline V gene sequence: CDR1 SQVTM, CDR2 ANQGSEA. The CDR3 spans 13 residues. The CDR3 reads CSAEEFGGYEQYF. The CDR3 DNA follows: TGCAGCGCTGAAGAATTCGGGGGCTACGAGCAGTACTTC.